These T cell receptor beta chains were read from a single sample in a study of blood T cell repertoires in COVID-19. Produced via immunoSEQ multiplex PCR; TCRdb's table is partial and in-frame only. The sample comprises some 150,000 clones, approximately 90% of which are singletons, and 8.5% to 9% rests with the top ten. The specimen sequenced was peripheral blood. Receptors were obtained from a woman between 50 and 59 years old with active or convalescent COVID-19. Both conserved end residues are part of each CDR3. A D gene is named only where the DNA matches it firmly. Clone size appears in some rows only: once, few, many, or a class for an expanded clone.

v_call: TRBV2
clone_size: NA
d_call: NA
j_call: TRBJ1-1
cdr3_nt: TGTGCCAGCACCCTCGGACTGTCGAACACTGAAGCTTTCTTT
cdr3_aa: CASTLGLSNTEAFF

v_call: TRBV15
clone_size: NA
d_call: NA
j_call: TRBJ1-3
cdr3_nt: TGTGCCACCAGCAGAGATCTGGGCGCCGGAAACACCATATATTTT
cdr3_aa: CATSRDLGAGNTIYF

v_call: TRBV7-6
clone_size: NA
d_call: NA
j_call: TRBJ2-5
cdr3_nt: TGTGCCAGCAGCCCGGACAGAGTGGAAGAGACCCAGTACTTC
cdr3_aa: CASSPDRVEETQYF

v_call: TRBV5-4
clone_size: NA
d_call: NA
j_call: TRBJ2-1
cdr3_nt: TGTGCCAGCAGCCAAACCGATACCCCGGGGCAGTTCTTC
cdr3_aa: CASSQTDTPGQFF

v_call: TRBV3-1/TRBV3-2
clone_size: NA
d_call: NA
j_call: TRBJ1-3
cdr3_nt: TGTGCCAGCAGCCGCACGGGTCACCGGTCGGGAAACACCATATATTTT
cdr3_aa: CASSRTGHRSGNTIYF

v_call: TRBV25-1
clone_size: NA
d_call: NA
j_call: TRBJ2-3
cdr3_nt: TGTGCCAGCAGTCTCGGAGGGCTAGTCTCTACTAGCACAGATACGCAGTATTTT
cdr3_aa: CASSLGGLVSTSTDTQYF

v_call: TRBV5-4
clone_size: NA
d_call: NA
j_call: TRBJ1-1
cdr3_nt: TGTGCCAGCAGCTTGGGACAGTCGGGCACTGAAGCTTTCTTT
cdr3_aa: CASSLGQSGTEAFF

v_call: TRBV18
clone_size: NA
d_call: NA
j_call: TRBJ2-5
cdr3_nt: TGTGCCAGCTCACCCACCCGTTCTAGTCGGCAAGAGACCCAGTACTTC
cdr3_aa: CASSPTRSSRQETQYF

v_call: TRBV27
clone_size: NA
d_call: NA
j_call: TRBJ2-7
cdr3_nt: TGTGCCAGCAGTCAAACGGCCCCTACAGTGCACTACGAGCAGTACTTC
cdr3_aa: CASSQTAPTVHYEQYF

v_call: TRBV6-5
clone_size: once
d_call: NA
j_call: TRBJ2-7
cdr3_nt: TGTGCCAGCAGTACCCGAGGCAGCTACGAGCAGTACTTC
cdr3_aa: CASSTRGSYEQYF

v_call: TRBV5-1
clone_size: NA
d_call: TRBD2
j_call: TRBJ2-7
cdr3_nt: TGCGCCAGCAGCTTTCAGGTAGCGGGATCCTCCTACGAGCAGTACTTC
cdr3_aa: CASSFQVAGSSYEQYF

v_call: TRBV24-1
clone_size: once
d_call: TRBD1
j_call: TRBJ1-4
cdr3_nt: TGTGCCACCAGTGATGGACAGGGACGAGGGGGGAAGCTGTTTTTT
cdr3_aa: CATSDGQGRGGKLFF

v_call: TRBV13
clone_size: NA
d_call: TRBD1
j_call: TRBJ1-1
cdr3_nt: TGTGCCAGCAGCACCAACAGGGGGGAACCGTACACTGAAGCTTTCTTT
cdr3_aa: CASSTNRGEPYTEAFF

v_call: TRBV10-3
clone_size: NA
d_call: NA
j_call: TRBJ1-5
cdr3_nt: TGTGCCATCAGTGAGATCCAGGGATTACAGCCCCAGCATTTT
cdr3_aa: CAISEIQGLQPQHF

v_call: TRBV28
clone_size: once
d_call: NA
j_call: TRBJ1-6
cdr3_nt: TGTGCCAGCAGTTTTCACAGGTGGAAAGGGGGTTACTCACCCCTCCACTTT
cdr3_aa: CASSFHRWKGGYSPLHF

v_call: TRBV12-3/TRBV12-4
clone_size: NA
d_call: NA
j_call: TRBJ1-2
cdr3_nt: TGTGCCAGCAGTCCCCGGAGCAGTCAAGGCTACACCTTC
cdr3_aa: CASSPRSSQGYTF

v_call: TRBV7-3
clone_size: NA
d_call: NA
j_call: TRBJ2-1
cdr3_nt: TGTGCCAGCAGCTCAGTAGCCTCCTCCTACAATGAGCAGTTCTTC
cdr3_aa: CASSSVASSYNEQFF

v_call: TRBV6-5
clone_size: NA
d_call: NA
j_call: TRBJ2-2
cdr3_nt: TGTGCCAGCACTTTCGACAGGTCGAACACCGGGGAGCTGTTTTTT
cdr3_aa: CASTFDRSNTGELFF

v_call: TRBV5-1
clone_size: NA
d_call: TRBD2
j_call: TRBJ2-7
cdr3_nt: TGCGCCAGCAGCTTGTCCGGTAGCGGGAGGGCCCTCTACGAGCAGTACTTC
cdr3_aa: CASSLSGSGRALYEQYF

v_call: TRBV25-1
clone_size: NA
d_call: NA
j_call: TRBJ2-2
cdr3_nt: TGTGCCAGCAGTGAATTGATCGGACAGAGCACCGGGGAGCTGTTTTTT
cdr3_aa: CASSELIGQSTGELFF

v_call: TRBV29-1
clone_size: NA
d_call: NA
j_call: TRBJ2-3
cdr3_nt: TGCAGCGTTCGAGATGGACACCTCACAGATACGCAGTATTTT
cdr3_aa: CSVRDGHLTDTQYF

v_call: TRBV7-2
clone_size: NA
d_call: NA
j_call: TRBJ2-2
cdr3_nt: TGTGCCAGCAGCCTAGCCCCACAGGAAGGGGGCGGGGAGCTGTTTTTT
cdr3_aa: CASSLAPQEGGGELFF

v_call: TRBV5-1
clone_size: NA
d_call: NA
j_call: TRBJ2-5
cdr3_nt: TGCGCCAGCAGCTTGGGTGGGGCTCGGCAAGAGACCCAGTACTTC
cdr3_aa: CASSLGGARQETQYF

v_call: TRBV25-1
clone_size: NA
d_call: TRBD1
j_call: TRBJ2-7
cdr3_nt: TGTGCCAGCAGGTTGTGGGACAGCTTAGTCTTC
cdr3_aa: CASRLWDSLVF

v_call: TRBV9
clone_size: NA
d_call: NA
j_call: TRBJ2-2
cdr3_nt: TGTGCCAGCACCATTCGGAGGGTCGGGACCGGGGAGCTGTTTTTT
cdr3_aa: CASTIRRVGTGELFF

v_call: TRBV6-5
clone_size: NA
d_call: TRBD2
j_call: TRBJ2-3
cdr3_nt: TGTGCCAGCAGCCGAGCGGGAGGTACAGATACGCAGTATTTT
cdr3_aa: CASSRAGGTDTQYF

v_call: TRBV9
clone_size: once
d_call: TRBD2
j_call: TRBJ2-7
cdr3_nt: TGTGCCAGCAGCGCACGGTCAGCAGCGGGAGAGCAGTACTTC
cdr3_aa: CASSARSAAGEQYF

v_call: TRBV11-2
clone_size: NA
d_call: NA
j_call: TRBJ2-7
cdr3_nt: TGTGCCAGCGGGTCAAACAGGGTTTACGAGCAGTACTTC
cdr3_aa: CASGSNRVYEQYF

v_call: TRBV5-4
clone_size: NA
d_call: TRBD1
j_call: TRBJ2-7
cdr3_nt: TGTGCCAGCAGCTTACGAGACAGGGGGCTCAGCGAGCAGTACTTC
cdr3_aa: CASSLRDRGLSEQYF

v_call: TRBV15
clone_size: NA
d_call: TRBD2
j_call: TRBJ2-7
cdr3_nt: TGTGCCACCACTGACGGGACTACAACAGCCGGAAAGTACGGGCAGTACTTC
cdr3_aa: CATTDGTTTAGKYGQYF

v_call: TRBV7-8
clone_size: few
d_call: NA
j_call: TRBJ2-2
cdr3_nt: TGTGCCAGCAGCTTATACCAGGGGAAGACCGGGGAGCTGTTTTTT
cdr3_aa: CASSLYQGKTGELFF

v_call: TRBV5-4
clone_size: NA
d_call: NA
j_call: TRBJ1-4
cdr3_nt: TGTGCCAGCAGCTTGGACAGGGTGGGGGAAAAACTGTTTTTT
cdr3_aa: CASSLDRVGEKLFF

v_call: TRBV15
clone_size: NA
d_call: NA
j_call: TRBJ1-4
cdr3_nt: TGTGCCACCAGCAGAGATCTAGGGGGTAATGAAAAACTGTTTTTT
cdr3_aa: CATSRDLGGNEKLFF

v_call: TRBV18
clone_size: NA
d_call: TRBD2
j_call: TRBJ2-1
cdr3_nt: TGTGCCAGCTCGTTGGGACTAGCGGGAGTCCAGTATGTCGATGAGCAGTTCTTC
cdr3_aa: CASSLGLAGVQYVDEQFF

v_call: TRBV12-3/TRBV12-4
clone_size: NA
d_call: TRBD1
j_call: TRBJ1-2
cdr3_nt: TGTGCCAGCAGCCACGACAGGGGCTATGGCTACACCTTC
cdr3_aa: CASSHDRGYGYTF

v_call: TRBV7-2
clone_size: NA
d_call: TRBD2
j_call: TRBJ2-1
cdr3_nt: TGTGCCAGCAGCTTAAAGCGGGGGATAGTCTACAATGAGCAGTTCTTC
cdr3_aa: CASSLKRGIVYNEQFF

v_call: TRBV7-8
clone_size: few
d_call: NA
j_call: TRBJ1-2
cdr3_nt: TGTGCCAGCAGCCCACGCGAGACTCGGGTCAACTATGGCTACACCTTC
cdr3_aa: CASSPRETRVNYGYTF

v_call: TRBV30
clone_size: NA
d_call: TRBD2
j_call: TRBJ2-2
cdr3_nt: TGTGCCTGGAACCCCATTACCGGGACTAGCGGGAGGAGGACCGGGGAGCTGTTTTTT
cdr3_aa: CAWNPITGTSGRRTGELFF

v_call: TRBV25-1
clone_size: once
d_call: TRBD1
j_call: TRBJ1-2
cdr3_nt: TGTGCCAGCAGTGAATATCCTAGGGACAGCGGAGGCTACACCTTC
cdr3_aa: CASSEYPRDSGGYTF

v_call: TRBV5-1
clone_size: NA
d_call: TRBD1
j_call: TRBJ2-7
cdr3_nt: TGCGCCAGCAGCTTACAGGGGAGTCAAAATTCTGGCCACGAGCAGTACTTC
cdr3_aa: CASSLQGSQNSGHEQYF

v_call: TRBV19
clone_size: NA
d_call: TRBD1
j_call: TRBJ1-1
cdr3_nt: TGTGCCAGTAGTGCCGCAGGGGGCGCGGACACTGAAGCTTTCTTT
cdr3_aa: CASSAAGGADTEAFF

v_call: TRBV4-2
clone_size: NA
d_call: TRBD2
j_call: TRBJ2-1
cdr3_nt: TGTGCCAGCAGCCAAGATTCGGAAGGGACTAGCGTTTCCGATGAGCAGTTCTTC
cdr3_aa: CASSQDSEGTSVSDEQFF

v_call: TRBV7-9
clone_size: once
d_call: TRBD2
j_call: TRBJ2-5
cdr3_nt: TGTGCCAGCAGCTTATCAGGAAATTGGGCTAGCGGACAAGAGACCCAGTACTTC
cdr3_aa: CASSLSGNWASGQETQYF

v_call: TRBV5-5
clone_size: NA
d_call: TRBD1
j_call: TRBJ2-7
cdr3_nt: TGTGCCAGCAGCCCGGTGGGACAGGCCTACGAGCAGTACTTC
cdr3_aa: CASSPVGQAYEQYF

v_call: TRBV19
clone_size: NA
d_call: NA
j_call: TRBJ2-7
cdr3_nt: TGTGCCAGTAGTTGGGGTAGCGGCCCCTACGAGCAGTACTTC
cdr3_aa: CASSWGSGPYEQYF